One T cell receptor beta chain is described in this entry. The data are from a study of blood T cell repertoires in COVID-19. The table came from immunoSEQ multiplex PCR; TCRdb's copy has only in-frame clones and leaves some out. In the table there are about 380,000 clones, 70% to 90% of which are singletons. This receptor was taken from a woman younger than 30 who had recovered from COVID-19. The sequencing input was PBMCs or T cells enriched from blood (not recorded which).

The CDR3 spells CASSQDPRTGELFF. Here the CDR3 DNA reads TGCGCCAGCAGCCAAGATCCGCGGACCGGGGAGCTGTTTTTT. The V call is TRBV4-3, the J call TRBJ2-2; unclear D gene. Germline CDR1 is LGHNA and CDR2 is YSLEER. The ends were cut back, 0 bases at V and 5 bases at J, with 7 bases in the middle. The CDR3 length is 14 residues.